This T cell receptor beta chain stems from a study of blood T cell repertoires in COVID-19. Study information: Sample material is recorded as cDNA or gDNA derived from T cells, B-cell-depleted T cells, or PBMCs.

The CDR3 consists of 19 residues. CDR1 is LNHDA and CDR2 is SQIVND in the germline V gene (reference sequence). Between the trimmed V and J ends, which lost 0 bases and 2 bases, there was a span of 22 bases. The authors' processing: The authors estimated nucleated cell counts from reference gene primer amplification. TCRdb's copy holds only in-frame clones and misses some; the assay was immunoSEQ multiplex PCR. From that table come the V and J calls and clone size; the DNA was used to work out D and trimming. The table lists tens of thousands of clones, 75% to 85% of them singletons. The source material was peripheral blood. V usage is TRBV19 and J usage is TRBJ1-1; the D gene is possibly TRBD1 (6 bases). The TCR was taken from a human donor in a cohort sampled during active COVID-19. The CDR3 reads CASSIDLSAGVNRNTEAFF. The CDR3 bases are TGTGCCAGTAGTATAGACCTTTCGGCAGGGGTGAACCGAAACACTGAAGCTTTCTTT.